The 28 T cell receptor beta chains below come from one sample, sequenced in a study of regulatory T cells in long-lasting Graves disease. Time point meaning: newly diagnosed GD, antithyroid drugs for less than 3 months. PBMC RNA was the source of the TCR library. Arm-PCR with iRepertoire HTBI primers amplified the CDR3 regions for these TCR beta libraries. In TCRdb, the multiplex PCR reads were re-called with MiXCR into one record per CDR3 protein. The sample consists of around 360,000 distinct CDR3 sequences, roughly 17% of them appearing once. These data also formed part of another study, on T cells in Graves' hyperthyroidism and ophthalmopathy.

This specimen was peripheral blood mononuclear cells (PBMCs), taken at new diagnosis, from a patient treated with antithyroid drugs. These receptors all stem from a woman aged 18-35 years with Graves disease.

The table lists this clonotype with many counts. The CDR3 DNA follows: TGTGCCAGCAGCTTAGAAGCGGGCGTGGCCGGGGAGCTGTTTTTT. Amino acids: CASSLEAGVAGELFF. J is TRBJ2-2 and V is TRBV7-9, with D tentatively TRBD2 (6 bases). V lost 1 base and J 6 bases, leaving 12 bases between the germline ends. CDR1 is SEHNR, CDR2 FQNEAQ, per germline (reference sequence). The CDR3 runs 15 residues.

The CDR3 DNA follows: TGCGCCAGCAGCTTGGATCTGGGGGGAAATTCACCCCTCCACTTT. This codes for CASSLDLGGNSPLHF. The rearrangement uses TRBV5-1 and TRBJ1-6; D is perhaps TRBD1 (5 bases). Germline V CDR1 and CDR2: SGHRS, YFSETQ. The CDR3 extends over 15 amino acids. Trimming stripped 0 bases from V and 7 bases from J, with 11 bases between.

This clonotype has a handful of counts. V usage is TRBV4-2 and J usage is TRBJ2-7; 9 bases match TRBD2. The CDR3 runs 16 residues. In germline, CDR1 is LGHNA, CDR2 YNFKEQ. After removal of 4 bases from V and 1 base from J, the junction contained 8 bases not matched to a gene. The CDR3 DNA follows: TGTGCCAGCAGCCGGTGGGCGGGGGGGGGATCCTACGAGCAGTACTTC. Translating gives CASSRWAGGGSYEQYF.

This clonotype has ten or more counts. The chain links TRBV12-3 or TRBV12-4 to TRBJ1-2, with a weak D call TRBD1 (6 bases). V lost 8 bases and J 5 bases, leaving 9 bases between the germline ends. The CDR3 contains 11 residues. The CDR3 nucleotides are TGTGCCAGCGGGGGGGCGTATGGCTACACCTTC. This codes for CASGGAYGYTF.

This clonotype was seen at least ten times. The chain uses TRBV5-1 and TRBJ1-2, with unresolved D. Germline lookup yields CDR1 SGHRS and CDR2 YFSETQ. The ends were cut back, 0 bases at V and 3 bases at J, with 12 bases in the middle. The CDR3 is 15 amino acids. The CDR3, as DNA: TGCGCCAGCAGCTTGGCCGGCCCTCCGGACTATGGCTACACCTTC. This gives the protein CASSLAGPPDYGYTF.

This clonotype has only a few counts. V usage is TRBV10-3 and J usage is TRBJ2-1, with a weak D call TRBD2 (6 bases). This CDR3 has 13 residues. Trimming removed 4 bases from V and 9 bases from J, with 13 bases in between. CDR1 and CDR2 (germline): ENHRY, SYGVKD. CDR3 protein: CAISVETRSEQFF. In nucleotides, the CDR3 is TGTGCCATCAGTGTGGAGACTAGGAGTGAGCAGTTCTTC.

V and J are TRBV4-2 and TRBJ2-1; 7 bases match TRBD2. CDR3 size: 14 residues. The J segment lost 15 bases and the V segment lost 0 bases, leaving 11 bases of the junction unmatched. Per germline, CDR1 LGHNA and CDR2 YNFKEQ. The CDR3 is CASSQDSRGERLFF. CDR3 in DNA: TGTGCCAGCAGCCAAGATTCTCGGGGGGAGAGGCTGTTCTTC.

The chain uses TRBV5-1 and TRBJ2-7; 11 bases map to TRBD2. The CDR3 runs 18 residues. J gave up 6 bases and V 4 bases, and 18 bases lay outside the gene matches. CDR1 is SGHRS, CDR2 YFSETQ, per germline. Here the CDR3 reads CASSSQRVLAGVTAEQYF. DNA for the CDR3: TGCGCCAGCAGCAGCCAGAGGGTACTAGCGGGAGTAACAGCCGAGCAGTACTTC. The variable domain in full, completed from reference TRBV5-1 and TRBJ2-7, reads KAGVTQTPRYLIKTRGQQVTLSCSPISGHRSVSWYQQTPGQGLQFLFEYFSETQRNKGNFPGRFSGRQFSNSRSEMNVSTLELGDSALYLCASSSQRVLAGVTAEQYFGPGTRLTVT.

This clonotype was seen repeatedly, ten times or more. The rearrangement joins TRBV7-2 to TRBJ2-7, with TRBD2 matching over 9 bases. Germline V gene data show CDR1 as SGHTA and CDR2 as FQGNSA. Trimming cost V 3 bases and J 3 bases; bases outside gene matches: 3. The CDR3 covers 14 residues. CDR3 in amino acids: CASSFGGRVYEQYF. The CDR3 DNA follows: TGTGCCAGCAGCTTCGGCGGGAGGGTCTACGAGCAGTACTTC.

This clonotype has only a few counts. V and J are TRBV14 and TRBJ2-6; possibly TRBD2 for D (6 bases). V dropped 4 bases and J dropped 3 bases, with 10 bases sitting between them. This CDR3 contains 15 residues. Germline assignment: CDR1 SGHDN and CDR2 FVKESK. The CDR3 is CASSPWEVGANVLTF. In DNA form, the CDR3 reads TGTGCCAGCAGCCCCTGGGAGGTTGGGGCCAACGTCCTGACTTTC. Using reference TRBV14 and TRBJ2-6 for the parts outside the CDR3, the full variable domain is EAGVTQFPSHSVIEKGQTVTLRCDPISGHDNLYWYRRVMGKEIKFLLHFVKESKQDESGMPNNRFLAERTGGTYSTLKVQPAELEDSGVYFCASSPWEVGANVLTFGAGSRLTVL.

The chain joins TRBV30 to TRBJ1-2; the D is unclear. The CDR3 length is 12 residues. The germline CDR1 and CDR2 sequences are GTSNPN and SVGIG (reference sequence). Trimming stripped 8 bases from V and 4 bases from J, with 14 bases between. The CDR3 loop reads CAAIGSLYGYTF. The CDR3 DNA sequence: TGTGCCGCCATCGGTTCCCTCTATGGCTACACCTTC.

This clonotype was picked up a small number of times. In nucleotides, the CDR3 is TGTGCCAGCAGCGTAGACCGGGGTTATTCACCCCTCCACTTT. Its protein product is CASSVDRGYSPLHF. This chain connects TRBV9 to TRBJ1-6; D call uncertain. The CDR3 loop spans 14 amino acids. Germline CDR1 and CDR2: SGDLS and YYNGEE. The V gene lost 0 bases and the J gene lost 8 bases, with 9 bases spanning the gap.

This clonotype came up a few times. This chain uses TRBV20-1 with TRBJ2-3; D assignment may be TRBD1 or TRBD2 (5 bases each). V lost 4 bases, J lost 1 base, and 15 bases lay in between. Germline V lookup: CDR1 DFQATT, CDR2 SNEGSKA (reference sequence). The CDR3 is made up of 15 amino acids. The CDR3 sequence is CSAKKPQGGTDTQYF. The CDR3 DNA reads TGCAGTGCTAAAAAACCCCAGGGAGGCACAGATACGCAGTATTTT.

This clonotype has a count of ten or more. J is TRBJ1-2 and V is TRBV7-9; D may be TRBD1 (5 bases). Trimming shortened V by 3 bases and J by 4 bases, and 12 bases separated the two germline ends. The CDR3 has 14 residues. Germline assignment: CDR1 SEHNR and CDR2 FQNEAQ (reference sequence). The CDR3 DNA reads as TGTGCCAGCAGCTTCAACAGGAGACCCTATGGCTACACCTTC. Translated: CASSFNRRPYGYTF.

The chain has TRBV9 and TRBJ2-1, with D uncertain. CDR1 and CDR2 (germline): SGDLS, YYNGEE. The V end lost 0 bases, the J end lost 6 bases, and 7 bases lay between the germline ends. The CDR3 covers 13 residues. CDR3 amino acids: CASSVGNLNEQFF. As DNA, the CDR3 is TGTGCCAGCAGCGTAGGAAATCTCAATGAGCAGTTCTTC.

With respect to this clonotype: Compared with germline, one end of the junction differs, possibly owing to a read error. This chain links TRBV6-1 with TRBJ2-2; D is perhaps TRBD1 (6 bases). Germline lookup yields CDR1 MNHNS and CDR2 SASEGT. CDR3 length: 14 amino acids. The CDR3 reads CASTLGPQKGELLF. For the CDR3, the DNA is TGTGCCAGCACCCTGGGTCCTCAGAAGGGGGAGCTGCTTTTT.

This clonotype showed up many times. The rearrangement joins TRBV3-1 to TRBJ1-4, with TRBD1 matching 8 bases. The germline V gene has CDR1 LGHDT and CDR2 YNNKEL (reference sequence). Trimming cost V 5 bases and J 3 bases; bases outside gene matches: 5. The CDR3 runs to 15 residues. The CDR3, as DNA: TGTGCCAGCAGCAGATGGACAGGGCCTAATGAAAAACTGTTTTTT. This encodes CASSRWTGPNEKLFF.

This clonotype was recorded only once. The chain combines TRBV7-8 with TRBJ2-7; 11 bases line up with TRBD2. The V gene's germline CDR1 is SGHVS and CDR2 FQNEAQ. V was clipped by 7 bases and J by 2 bases; unmatched bases: 7. The CDR3 totals 15 residues. As DNA, the CDR3 is TGTGCCAGCACCGGGGAACTAGCGGGGGCCTACGAGCAGTACTTC. Amino acid sequence: CASTGELAGAYEQYF.

This clonotype was detected ten times or more. The V and J genes are TRBV12-3 or TRBV12-4 and TRBJ1-5, with D uncertain. With 6 bases removed from V and 3 bases from J, the gap between germline ends came to 12 bases. The CDR3 contains 14 residues. The CDR3 DNA is TGTGCCAGCAGAGCCCGGGGTAACAATCAGCCCCAGCATTTT. This gives the protein CASRARGNNQPQHF.

About this clonotype itself: One base away lies a much larger clone, so this may be a sequencing read error. The V call is TRBV5-6, the J call TRBJ1-1, with a weak D call TRBD1 (6 bases). CDR1 SGHDT and CDR2 YYEEEE come from the germline V gene. V lost 9 bases and J lost 8, with 14 bases in between. This CDR3 has 11 amino acids. The CDR3 here is CATGEGGEAFF. The CDR3 DNA sequence: TGTGCCACTGGAGAGGGGGGCGAAGCTTTCTTT.

The chain employs TRBV24-1 and TRBJ2-5; weak D call: TRBD1 (6 bases). Germline CDR1 is KGHDR and CDR2 is SFDVKD. Trimming removed 5 bases from V and 4 bases from J, with 10 bases in between. CDR3 length: 13 residues. CDR3 loop: CATSGGGLETQYF. The DNA for the CDR3 is TGTGCCACCAGTGGTGGGGGCTTAGAGACCCAGTACTTC.

Details on this clonotype: A read error may be the cause here, since a much bigger clone is one base away. This sequence joins TRBV27 and TRBJ2-1; D remains unclear. CDR3 length: 11 amino acids. Germline lookup yields CDR1 MNHEY and CDR2 SMNVEV (reference sequence). The CDR3, as DNA: TGTGCCAGCAGGATGGGTAGTGAGCAGTCCTTC. Residues: CASRMGSEQSF.

This clonotype occurred many times. J is TRBJ2-5 and V is TRBV11-2; maybe TRBD2 (6 bases). The CDR3 totals 13 residues. Germline V CDR1 and CDR2: SGHAT, FQNNGV. Trimming took 4 bases from V and 4 from J, leaving 10 bases between them. In DNA, the CDR3 is TGTGCCAGCAGCTCGCGGGGCTCAGAGACCCAGTACTTC. Residues: CASSSRGSETQYF. The full variable domain, completed using reference TRBV11-2 and TRBJ2-5, is EAGVAQSPRYKIIEKRQSVAFWCNPISGHATLYWYQQILGQGPKLLIQFQNNGVVDDSQLPKDRFSAERLKGVDSTLKIQPAKLEDSAVYLCASSSRGSETQYFGPGTRLLVL.

This clonotype appeared a few times. A much larger clone is a single base away; this may be a read error. V gene TRBV20-1 combines with J gene TRBJ2-3; 11 bases are a match to TRBD2. This CDR3 contains 14 residues. Per the germline V gene, CDR1 is DFQATT and CDR2 is SNEGSKA (reference sequence). Trimming took 8 bases from V and 3 from J; bases not matched to a gene: 7. In nucleotides, the CDR3 is TGCAGTACCAAACTAGCGGGGGTAACAGATACGCAGTATTTT. Translation gives CSTKLAGVTDTQYF.

This chain uses TRBV4-1 with TRBJ1-4; TRBD1 matches at 11 bases. After removal of 4 bases from V and 8 bases from J, the junction contained 3 bases not matched to a gene. CDR1 MGHRA and CDR2 YSYEKL come from the germline V gene. There are 14 residues in the CDR3. CDR3 nucleotides: TGCGCCAGCAGCCGGACAGGGGGCGAGGAAAAACTGTTTTTT. Encoded protein: CASSRTGGEEKLFF.

This clonotype appeared many times. This chain links TRBV7-8 with TRBJ1-2; D is ambiguous. V was pared by 2 bases and J by 5 bases, with 12 bases between. The germline CDR1 and CDR2 sequences are SGHVS and FQNEAQ. The CDR3 is made up of 14 amino acids. The CDR3 DNA follows: TGTGCCAGCAGCTTATATGAGGGCGCTTATGGCTACACCTTC. Its protein product is CASSLYEGAYGYTF.

The table lists this clonotype with a few counts. The chain couples TRBV29-1 to TRBJ2-1; TRBD2 matches at 11 bases. The CDR3 loop spans 15 amino acids. After removal of 4 bases from V and 2 bases from J, the junction contained 4 bases not matched to a gene. Germline V gene data show CDR1 as SQVTM and CDR2 as ANQGSEA. CDR3 sequence (DNA): TGCAGCGTTGGGCTTAGCGGGAGGGCCTACAATGAGCAGTTCTTC. It encodes CSVGLSGRAYNEQFF.

This clonotype came up many times. The chain couples TRBV6-1 to TRBJ2-2; 7 nucleotides agree with TRBD1. V shed 6 bases, J shed 4 bases, and the junction held 8 bases outside the gene matches. This CDR3 comprises 15 residues. Germline loops: CDR1 MNHNS, CDR2 SASEGT. This CDR3 is CASSRTGERTGELFF. As DNA, the CDR3 is TGTGCCAGCAGCAGGACAGGAGAGCGCACCGGGGAGCTGTTTTTT.